The entry that follows covers one TCR beta chain sequence. Data came from immunoSEQ multiplex PCR; TCRdb stores just in-frame clones and leaves some out. The repertoire includes around 60,000 clones, 93% of them detected once, and roughly 0.35% sits in the top ten. The entry originates in a study of T cell changes during pregnancy in multiple sclerosis. The sequences come from CD4+ T cells from peripheral blood mononuclear cells, collected before pregnancy. The TCR comes from a female donor with multiple sclerosis, enrolled in a pregnancy study.

The CDR3 nucleotides are TGTGCCAGTACGGGATGGGCTAGCTTGGCCCCCGGGGAGCTGTTTTTT. Its translation: CASTGWASLAPGELFF. The chain couples TRBV19 to TRBJ2-2, with D possibly TRBD2 on 5 matching bases. CDR3 size: 16 residues. Germline V gives CDR1 LNHDA, CDR2 SQIVND (reference sequence). V was pared by 7 bases and J by 6 bases, with 21 bases between.